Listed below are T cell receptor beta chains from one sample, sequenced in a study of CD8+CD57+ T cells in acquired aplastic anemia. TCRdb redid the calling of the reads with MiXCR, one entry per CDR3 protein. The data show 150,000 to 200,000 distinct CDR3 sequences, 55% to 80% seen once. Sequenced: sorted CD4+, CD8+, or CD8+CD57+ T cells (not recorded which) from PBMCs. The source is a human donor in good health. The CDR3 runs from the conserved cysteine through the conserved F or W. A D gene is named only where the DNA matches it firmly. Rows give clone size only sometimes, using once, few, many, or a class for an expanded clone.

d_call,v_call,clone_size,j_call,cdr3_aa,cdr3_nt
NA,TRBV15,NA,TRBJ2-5,CATSRGRLGQGRETQYF,TGTGCCACCAGCAGAGGCAGACTCGGTCAGGGGCGAGAGACCCAGTACTTC
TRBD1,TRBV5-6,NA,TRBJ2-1,CASSRGTGGSYNEQFF,TGTGCCAGCAGCAGAGGGACAGGGGGCTCCTACAATGAGCAGTTCTTC
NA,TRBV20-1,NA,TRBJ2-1,CSARSKNEQFF,TGCAGTGCCCGGTCTAAGAATGAGCAGTTCTTC
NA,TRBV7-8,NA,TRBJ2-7,CASSSTDSPPSDEQYF,TGTGCCAGCAGCTCGACGGACTCCCCGCCCAGCGACGAGCAGTACTTC
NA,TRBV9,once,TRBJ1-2,CASSVGPSLTPNYGYTF,TGTGCCAGCAGCGTAGGGCCAAGCCTGACCCCTAACTATGGCTACACCTTC
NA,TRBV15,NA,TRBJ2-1,CATSRAGINEQFF,TGTGCCACCAGCAGAGCGGGGATCAATGAGCAGTTCTTC
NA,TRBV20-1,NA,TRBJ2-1,CSASRGGQSYNEQFF,TGCAGTGCTAGTCGGGGTGGTCAGTCCTACAATGAGCAGTTCTTC
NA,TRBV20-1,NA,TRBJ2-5,CSARSSLRQETQYF,TGCAGTGCTAGGTCTAGCCTAAGACAAGAGACCCAGTACTTC
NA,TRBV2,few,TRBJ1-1,CASSGGAMNTEAFF,TGTGCCAGCAGTGGGGGGGCGATGAACACTGAAGCTTTCTTT
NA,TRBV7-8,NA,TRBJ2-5,CASHLQGRYGETQYF,TGTGCCAGCCACTTACAGGGCAGATACGGGGAGACCCAGTACTTC
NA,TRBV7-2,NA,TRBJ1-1,CASSFDSTEAFF,TGTGCCAGCAGCTTTGACTCCACTGAAGCTTTCTTT
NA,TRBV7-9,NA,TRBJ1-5,CASSLGRTDQPQHF,TGTGCCAGCAGCTTAGGCAGGACGGATCAGCCCCAGCATTTT
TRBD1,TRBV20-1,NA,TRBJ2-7,CSAKTGGASYEQYF,TGCAGTGCTAAAACAGGGGGCGCCTCCTACGAGCAGTACTTC
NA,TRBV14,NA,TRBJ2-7,CASSQTAGRYEQYF,TGTGCCAGCAGCCAAACAGCAGGCCGCTACGAGCAGTACTTC
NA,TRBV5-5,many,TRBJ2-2,CASWGDPGELFF,TGTGCCAGCTGGGGGGATCCGGGGGAGCTGTTTTTT
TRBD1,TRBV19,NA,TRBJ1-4,CASSIGAGGLEEKLFF,TGTGCCAGTAGTATAGGGGCAGGGGGATTGGAGGAAAAACTGTTTTTT
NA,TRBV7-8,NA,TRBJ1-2,CASSERDIRNYGYTF,TGTGCCAGCAGCGAAAGGGACATTCGTAACTATGGCTACACCTTC
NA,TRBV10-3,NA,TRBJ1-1,CAISARGDEAFF,TGTGCCATCAGTGCTCGGGGTGATGAAGCTTTCTTT
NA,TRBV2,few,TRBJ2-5,CASSLGHSKETQYF,TGTGCCAGCAGCTTAGGCCATTCCAAGGAGACCCAGTACTTC
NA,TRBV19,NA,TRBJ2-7,CASSTSTASYEQYF,TGTGCCAGTAGTACGTCGACTGCCTCCTACGAGCAGTACTTC
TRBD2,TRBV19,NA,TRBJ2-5,CASSIRGTSGEETQYF,TGTGCCAGTAGTATCAGAGGGACTAGCGGGGAAGAGACCCAGTACTTC
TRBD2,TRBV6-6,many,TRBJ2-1,CASRLTSGRGDEQFF,TGTGCCAGCAGACTCACTAGCGGGAGGGGGGATGAGCAGTTCTTC
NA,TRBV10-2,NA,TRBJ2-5,CASSEGVKKTQYF,TGCGCCAGCAGTGAAGGGGTGAAGAAGACCCAGTACTTC
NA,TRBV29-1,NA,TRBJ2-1,CSVEWSQAGEQFF,TGCAGCGTTGAATGGAGTCAAGCTGGTGAGCAGTTCTTC
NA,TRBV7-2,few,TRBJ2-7,CASSPGARSYEQYF,TGTGCCAGCAGCCCAGGGGCGAGATCCTACGAGCAGTACTTC
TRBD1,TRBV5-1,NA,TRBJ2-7,CASSLGDSNYEQYF,TGCGCCAGCAGCTTGGGGGACAGCAACTACGAGCAGTACTTC
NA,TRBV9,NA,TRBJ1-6,CASNLPEGRPLHF,TGTGCCAGCAACCTACCGGAAGGGAGACCCCTCCACTTT
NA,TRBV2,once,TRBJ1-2,CASSDFLGALANYGYTF,TGTGCCAGCAGTGACTTTTTGGGGGCGCTAGCTAACTATGGCTACACCTTC
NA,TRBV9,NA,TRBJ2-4,CASSVTGLGDIQYF,TGTGCCAGCAGCGTAACGGGGTTAGGGGACATTCAGTACTTC
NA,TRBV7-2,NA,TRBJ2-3,CASSSLGLRTDTQYF,TGTGCCAGCAGCTCTCTCGGACTACGCACAGATACGCAGTATTTT
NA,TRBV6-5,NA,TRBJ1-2,CAISGADSYGYTF,TGTGCCATCAGTGGTGCAGATTCCTATGGCTACACCTTC
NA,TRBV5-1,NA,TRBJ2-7,CASSLVPGTYEQYF,TGCGCCAGCAGCTTGGTTCCAGGAACCTACGAGCAGTACTTC
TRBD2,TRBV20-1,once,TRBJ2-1,CSAPSGNNEQFF,TGCAGTGCTCCTAGCGGGAACAATGAGCAGTTCTTC
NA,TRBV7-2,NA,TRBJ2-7,CASSLVRRTYEQYF,TGTGCCAGCAGCTTAGTGCGCCGCACCTACGAGCAGTACTTC
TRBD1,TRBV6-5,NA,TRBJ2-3,CASSYVFRTGGTDTQYF,TGTGCCAGCAGTTACGTTTTCAGGACAGGGGGCACAGATACGCAGTATTTT
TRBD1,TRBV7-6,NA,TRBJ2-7,CVSSPTDRGKNEQYF,TGTGTCAGCAGCCCCACGGACAGGGGAAAGAACGAGCAGTACTTC
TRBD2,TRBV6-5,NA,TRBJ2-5,CASSSGLAGDPEETQYF,TGTGCCAGCAGTTCCGGACTAGCGGGAGATCCCGAGGAGACCCAGTACTTC